The clone carrying this T cell receptor beta chain has more than one count but fewer than ten. Its antigen is not known. This record comes from a study of T cell responses to AZD1222 COVID-19 vaccine. Some clones are missing from TCRdb's copy, which holds only in-frame ones; the method was immunoSEQ multiplex PCR. The table includes about 83,000 clones, approximately 90% detected once. This CDR3 is 13 amino acids long. The germline V and J ends were trimmed by 3 bases and 2 bases, with 7 bases remaining between them. Germline V gene data show CDR1 as SGHTA and CDR2 as FQGNSA. General study points: Donors, mostly white British, included more females; clonal diversity was possibly underestimated. In all cases, repertoires were sampled only after the peak T cell response.

Sequencing was performed on peripheral blood, taken on day 0 of MenACWY control vaccination. This receptor was obtained from an adult in good health. This chain uses TRBV7-2 with TRBJ1-2; D unclear. The chain's CDR3 is CASSFAPNYGYTF. The CDR3 bases are TGTGCCAGCAGCTTTGCACCGAACTATGGCTACACCTTC. Together with reference TRBV7-2 and TRBJ1-2, the CDR3 gives the full variable domain: GAGVSQSPSNKVTEKGKDVELRCDPISGHTALYWYRQSLGQGLEFLIYFQGNSAPDKSGLPSDRFSAERTGGSVSTLTIQRTQQEDSAVYLCASSFAPNYGYTFGSGTRLTVV.